Each of the 27 T cell receptor beta chains below was sequenced from the same sample in a study of blood T cell repertoires in COVID-19. Sequenced by immunoSEQ multiplex PCR; TCRdb stores in-frame clones only, minus some. The sample contains around 50,000 clones, roughly four fifths of which appear only once. The sample taken for sequencing was peripheral blood. Receptors were obtained from a man aged 40-55 years with acute or convalescent COVID-19.

This clone appeared a few times. V is TRBV19 and J is TRBJ2-2; 10 positions match TRBD1. CDR1 is LNHDA, CDR2 SQIVND, per germline (reference sequence). V shed 3 bases, J shed 7 bases, and the junction held 5 bases outside the gene matches. CDR3 length equals 15 residues. Here the CDR3 reads CASSIRQGAIGELFF. DNA for the CDR3: TGTGCCAGTAGTATTCGACAGGGGGCTATCGGGGAGCTGTTTTTT.

This chain connects TRBV5-1 to TRBJ1-3; no reliable D call. V lost 5 bases, J lost 3 bases, and 15 bases lay in between. Germline loops: CDR1 SGHRS, CDR2 YFSETQ. The CDR3 is made up of 15 amino acids. The CDR3 sequence is CASSQSSTRGNTIYF. CDR3 coding DNA: TGCGCCAGCAGTCAATCCTCAACTCGTGGAAACACCATATATTTT.

This clone was detected only a few times. The chain couples TRBV7-2 to TRBJ2-3, with a weak D call TRBD1 (5 bases). V lost 4 bases to trimming and J lost 6 bases, with 11 bases between them. Per the germline V gene, CDR1 is SGHTA and CDR2 is FQGNSA. CDR3 size: 13 residues. The CDR3 region is CASSYQGPDTQYF. CDR3 coding DNA: TGTGCCAGCAGCTACCAGGGTCCCGATACGCAGTATTTT.

This chain joins TRBV5-1 and TRBJ2-3; D not certain. V dropped 3 bases and J dropped 2 bases, with 10 bases sitting between them. CDR3 length: 14 amino acids. CDR1 SGHRS and CDR2 YFSETQ come from the germline V gene. The CDR3 region is CASSSGSPTDTQYF. The CDR3 DNA sequence: TGCGCCAGCAGCTCCGGGTCCCCCACAGATACGCAGTATTTT.

The CDR3 nucleotides are TGTGCCAGTAGTCCGCAACTTCCGACAGGGGGCGCATTGTCCAGCGGCTACACCTTC. Translation gives CASSPQLPTGGALSSGYTF. The chain uses TRBV19 and TRBJ1-2; 10 positions match TRBD1. The V segment lost 5 bases and the J segment 8 bases; nucleotides outside the gene matches: 23. The CDR3 is 19 residues long. Germline CDR1 and CDR2: LNHDA and SQIVND (reference sequence).

This clone was recorded at least ten times. J is TRBJ1-3 and V is TRBV7-2; TRBD1 is a possible D gene (5 bases). Germline V lookup: CDR1 SGHTA, CDR2 FQGNSA. The CDR3 runs to 16 residues. The ends were cut back, 1 base at V and 4 bases at J, with 14 bases in the middle. The CDR3 DNA is TGTGCCAGCAGCTTAGTTGTAGGGGCTGGCGGAAACACCATATATTTT. Its protein is CASSLVVGAGGNTIYF.

The V call is TRBV6-5, the J call TRBJ1-5; D is unclear. V gave up 5 bases and J gave up 4 bases, with 9 bases separating them. The germline V gene has CDR1 MNHEY and CDR2 SVGAGI. The CDR3 sequence is 13 residues long. The DNA of the CDR3 is TGTGCCAGCAGTCGGGGTTCGAATCAGCCCCAGCATTTT. It translates to CASSRGSNQPQHF.

The chain has TRBV7-9 and TRBJ2-3; TRBD1 matches 7 bases. This CDR3 is 15 amino acids long. The V gene's germline CDR1 is SEHNR and CDR2 FQNEAQ (reference sequence). The trim removed 5 bases at V and 3 bases at J, leaving 8 bases unmatched. In DNA, the CDR3 is TGTGCCAGCAGCCTGACAGGGAAAGGGACAGATACGCAGTATTTT. Its protein product is CASSLTGKGTDTQYF.

The genes are TRBV10-2 and TRBJ1-1; D may be TRBD1 (6 bases). Per germline, CDR1 WSHSY and CDR2 SAAADI. The CDR3 sequence is 11 residues long. The V end was cut by 9 bases, the J end by 5 bases, with 10 bases between. CDR3 loop: CASTGRTEAFF. CDR3 bases: TGCGCCAGTACAGGGCGAACTGAAGCTTTCTTT.

The chain is built from TRBV7-2 and TRBJ2-2; 7 bases fit TRBD2. J gave up 4 bases and V 0 bases, and 5 bases lay outside the gene matches. Per the germline V gene, CDR1 is SGHTA and CDR2 is FQGNSA. The CDR3 consists of 16 residues. CDR3 in amino acids: CASSLARGGGTGELFF. CDR3 DNA sequence: TGTGCCAGCAGCTTAGCGCGTGGCGGGGGCACCGGGGAGCTGTTTTTT.

This chain links TRBV30 with TRBJ1-3; D perhaps matches TRBD1 (5 bases). V lost 0 bases and J lost 1, with 7 bases in between. This CDR3 spans 14 amino acids. Germline values: CDR1 GTSNPN, CDR2 SVGIG (reference sequence). In DNA form, the CDR3 reads TGTGCCTGGAGTGTAGGGGTATCTGGAAACACCATATATTTT. This gives the protein CAWSVGVSGNTIYF.

This chain uses TRBV29-1 with TRBJ2-7; 9 bases map to TRBD2. After removal of 4 bases from V and 3 bases from J, the junction contained 4 bases not matched to a gene. The CDR3 runs 13 residues. Germline V gene lookup returns CDR1 SQVTM and CDR2 ANQGSEA. DNA of the CDR3: TGCAGCGTTGCAAGCGGGGGGAACTACGAGCAGTACTTC. Encoded protein: CSVASGGNYEQYF.

In its sample, this clone was seen a few times. CDR3 DNA: TGTGCCAGCAGCCCATGGAGCTATGGCTACACCTTC. Encoded protein: CASSPWSYGYTF. The V gene is TRBV5-6, the J gene TRBJ1-2; no clear D. The CDR3 has 12 amino acids. Trimming took off 4 bases at V and 4 bases at J, with 8 bases between the two ends. Germline CDR1 and CDR2: SGHDT and YYEEEE.

The rearrangement uses TRBV4-2 and TRBJ2-1, with 7 nucleotides matching TRBD2. This CDR3 comprises 16 residues. Trimming cost V 0 bases and J 8 bases; bases outside gene matches: 10. In germline, CDR1 is LGHNA, CDR2 YNFKEQ. This chain's CDR3 is CASSQDGLESPYEQFF. The CDR3 DNA sequence: TGTGCCAGCAGCCAAGATGGACTAGAATCCCCATATGAGCAGTTCTTC.

The V call is TRBV19, the J call TRBJ2-7; 9 bases line up with TRBD1. Looked up from germline, CDR1 is LNHDA and CDR2 is SQIVND (reference sequence). The CDR3 totals 14 residues. V dropped 4 bases and J dropped 1; count of bases not matched to a gene: 2. CDR3 coding DNA: TGTGCCAGTAGTACGGGACAGGGTTCCTACGAGCAGTACTTC. It specifies CASSTGQGSYEQYF.

The chain links TRBV3-1 (or the pseudogene TRBV3-2) to TRBJ2-1; 7 bases agree with TRBD2. CDR1 and CDR2 (germline): LGHDT, YNNKEL (reference sequence). J gave up 5 bases and V 2 bases, and 0 bases lay outside the gene matches. CDR3 length: 13 amino acids. CDR3 residues: CASSQLADNEQFF. Here the CDR3 DNA reads TGTGCCAGCAGCCAACTAGCGGACAATGAGCAGTTCTTC.

V is TRBV5-4 and J is TRBJ2-5, with D perhaps matching TRBD2 (7 bases). The CDR3 has 15 residues. Germline V lookup: CDR1 SGHNT, CDR2 YYREEE (reference sequence). V gave up 5 bases and J gave up 1 base, with 15 bases separating them. Here the CDR3 DNA reads TGTGCCAGCAGGAGGGGGGGGAACATCCAAGAGACCCAGTACTTC. Translation gives CASRRGGNIQETQYF.

This rearrangement joins TRBV3-1 (or the pseudogene TRBV3-2) to TRBJ1-1; 7 nucleotides agree with TRBD1. Trimming took 4 bases from V and 3 from J; bases not matched to a gene: 8. The CDR3 extends over 15 amino acids. CDR1 is LGHDT and CDR2 is YNNKEL in the germline V gene (reference sequence). CDR3 loop: CASSRQGNSDTEAFF. CDR3 bases: TGTGCCAGCAGCCGACAGGGAAATTCGGACACTGAAGCTTTCTTT.

This chain connects TRBV7-9 to TRBJ1-1; 8 bases match TRBD1. CDR1 is SEHNR, CDR2 FQNEAQ, per germline (reference sequence). This CDR3 is 15 amino acids long. V was clipped by 3 bases and J by 1 base; unmatched bases: 4. This chain's CDR3 is CASSFQTGENTEAFF. The DNA for the CDR3 is TGTGCCAGCAGCTTTCAGACAGGGGAGAACACTGAAGCTTTCTTT.

V is TRBV18 and J is TRBJ1-1, with D perhaps matching TRBD1 (5 bases). CDR3 length equals 15 residues. Germline values: CDR1 KGHSH, CDR2 LQKENI. The ends were cut back, 3 bases at V and 4 bases at J, with 15 bases in the middle. In DNA form, the CDR3 reads TGTGCCAGCTCACCCCGGCAGGGAGGTTTCACTGAAGCTTTCTTT. Translated: CASSPRQGGFTEAFF.

J is TRBJ2-2 and V is TRBV5-1; D may be TRBD2 (6 bases). This CDR3 has 14 residues. V lost 4 bases to trimming and J lost 7 bases, with 14 bases between them. CDR1 is SGHRS and CDR2 is YFSETQ in the germline V gene. The chain's CDR3 is CASSPNREDGELFF. The CDR3 coding sequence is TGCGCCAGCAGCCCGAATAGGGAGGACGGGGAGCTGTTTTTT.

The J gene is TRBJ1-6, the V gene TRBV11-2; TRBD1 agrees at 8 bases. Germline V gene lookup returns CDR1 SGHAT and CDR2 FQNNGV. The CDR3 runs to 16 residues. Trimming removed 3 bases from V and 7 bases from J; junction bases left unmatched: 8. The CDR3 region is CASSFLRTGINSPLHF. The CDR3 nucleotides are TGTGCCAGCAGCTTCCTGAGGACAGGGATCAATTCACCCCTCCACTTT.

This clone appeared a single time. The chain couples TRBV18 to TRBJ2-2; D uncertain. The CDR3 runs to 13 residues. The V gene lost 3 bases and the J gene lost 7 bases, with 9 bases spanning the gap. Germline V gene lookup returns CDR1 KGHSH and CDR2 LQKENI. CDR3: CASSPRGGGELFF. The CDR3 DNA reads TGTGCCAGCTCACCGAGAGGTGGCGGGGAGCTGTTTTTT.

The V gene is TRBV21-1, the J gene TRBJ1-2; TRBD1, as called in the table, went unchecked against the DNA. TRBV21-1 is given as a pseudogene. This CDR3 spans 14 amino acids. The CDR3 reads CASSKAVPGGGYTF. In DNA, the CDR3 is TGTGCCAGCAGCAAAGCCGTACCAGGGGGCGGCTACACCTTC.

This chain connects TRBV24-1 to TRBJ2-2; 9 nucleotides align to TRBD1. V lost 4 bases and J lost 6; bases outside the gene matches: 8. The CDR3 sequence is 16 residues long. Germline CDR1 KGHDR, CDR2 SFDVKD. As DNA, the CDR3 is TGTGCCACCAGTGACCCGGGACAGGGTTTTGCCGGGGAGCTGTTTTTT. This sequence encodes CATSDPGQGFAGELFF.

The V gene is TRBV27, the J gene TRBJ2-1; TRBD1 is a possible D gene (6 bases). The CDR3 covers 15 residues. Germline values: CDR1 MNHEY, CDR2 SMNVEV (reference sequence). With 5 bases removed from V and 5 bases from J, the gap between germline ends came to 16 bases. In DNA form, the CDR3 reads TGTGCCAGCAGTCCCTCTTCAGGGGCCAACAATGAGCAGTTCTTC. Its translation is CASSPSSGANNEQFF.

A few counts support this clone. V usage is TRBV11-3 and J usage is TRBJ2-3, with D tentatively TRBD1 (5 bases). This CDR3 comprises 13 residues. Trimming took off 5 bases at V and 2 bases at J, with 8 bases between the two ends. CDR1 and CDR2 (germline): SGHNT, YENEEA. CDR3 loop: CASSGATTDTQYF. The CDR3 nucleotides are TGTGCCAGCAGCGGGGCGACCACAGATACGCAGTATTTT.